The 2 T cell receptor beta chains presented below share a single source sample, sequenced in a study of response to subunit inactivated influenza vaccine. Each CDR3 protein is one row after TCRdb ran MiXCR on the RT-PCR reads. The repertoire has about 780,000 distinct CDR3 sequences, around 18% of them found once; the top ten carry about a tenth. Source: PBMCs from blood, taken around 5 days after vaccination. Receptor source: a man between 50 and 59 years old who received an inactivated influenza vaccine.

The gene calls are TRBV20-1 and TRBJ2-7; D tentatively fits TRBD1 or TRBD2 (5 bases each). CDR3 size: 15 residues. V lost 5 bases and J 4 bases, leaving 21 bases between the germline ends. Germline CDR1 DFQATT, CDR2 SNEGSKA (reference sequence). CDR3 coding DNA: TGCAGTGCTGCGCCGGGACCCCCTAGGGAGTACGAGCAGTACTTC. Its translation: CSAAPGPPREYEQYF.

The table lists this clonotype with a few counts. This sequence joins TRBV4-1 and TRBJ1-4, with no clear D. With 3 bases removed from V and 8 bases from J, the gap between germline ends came to 13 bases. The CDR3 totals 14 residues. Germline values: CDR1 MGHRA, CDR2 YSYEKL. The CDR3 DNA reads as TGCGCCAGCAGCCAGGGTAGGGCTGGGGAAAAACTGTTTTTT. Its translation: CASSQGRAGEKLFF.